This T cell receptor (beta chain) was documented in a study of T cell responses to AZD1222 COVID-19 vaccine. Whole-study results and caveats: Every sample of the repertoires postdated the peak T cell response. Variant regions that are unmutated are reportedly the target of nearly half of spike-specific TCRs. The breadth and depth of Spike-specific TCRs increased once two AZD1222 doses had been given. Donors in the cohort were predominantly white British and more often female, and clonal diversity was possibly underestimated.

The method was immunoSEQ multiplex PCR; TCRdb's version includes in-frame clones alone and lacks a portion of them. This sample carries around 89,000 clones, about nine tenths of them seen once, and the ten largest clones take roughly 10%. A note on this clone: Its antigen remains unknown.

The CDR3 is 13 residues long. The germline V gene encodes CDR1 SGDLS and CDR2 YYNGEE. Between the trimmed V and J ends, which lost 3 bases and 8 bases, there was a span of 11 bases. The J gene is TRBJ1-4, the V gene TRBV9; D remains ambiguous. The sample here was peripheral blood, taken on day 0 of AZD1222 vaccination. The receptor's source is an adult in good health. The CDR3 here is CASSDSIGEKLFF. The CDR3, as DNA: TGTGCCAGCAGCGATTCTATTGGGGAAAAACTGTTTTTT.